A single sample is the source of the 20 T cell receptor beta chains below, sequenced in a study of T cells in Graves' hyperthyroidism and ophthalmopathy. From RNA transcripts, TCR beta CDR3 regions were amplified. The TCR CDR3 was amplified in a first-round RT-PCR using the HTBI primer set. From the multiplex PCR reads, TCRdb called clonotypes with MiXCR, one entry per CDR3 protein. The table has 450,000 to 700,000 distinct CDR3 sequences, more than 45% seen once. The sequenced sample consisted of peripheral blood or thyroid tissue (not recorded which). Every receptor here comes from a young woman with Graves' hyperthyroidism.

This clonotype has a count of ten or more. The V and J genes are TRBV24-1 and TRBJ2-2; 11 bases map to TRBD1. The germline V gene encodes CDR1 KGHDR and CDR2 SFDVKD. With V trimmed by 2 bases and J by 5 bases, 3 bases remained unmatched. There are 16 residues in the CDR3. CDR3 protein: CATSDSGQGVTGELFF. The CDR3, as DNA: TGTGCCACCAGTGATTCGGGACAGGGGGTGACCGGGGAGCTGTTTTTT.

The chain has TRBV20-1 and TRBJ1-5; no clear D. The DNA end lines up better with TRBJ2-3; the J call may be wrong. The CDR3 has 12 amino acids. Germline V gene sequence: CDR1 DFQATT, CDR2 SNEGSKA (reference sequence). The CDR3 bases are TGCAGTGCTAGAACAGCTTCAGATACGCAGTATTTT. As protein: CSARTASDTQYF.

This clonotype was seen at least ten times. This CDR3 is CASSRAGQGGSPLHF. The CDR3 nucleotides read TGTGCCAGCAGCAGGGCGGGGCAGGGCGGTTCACCCCTCCACTTT. The chain couples TRBV11-2 to TRBJ1-6, with D perhaps TRBD1 (5 bases). Germline CDR1 is SGHAT and CDR2 is FQNNGV. The CDR3 runs to 15 residues. The germline V and J ends were trimmed by 5 bases and 9 bases, with 17 bases remaining between them.

This clonotype was detected many times. CDR3 sequence: CASTQGRLGAFSGANVLTF. CDR3 nucleotide sequence: TGCGCCAGCACCCAGGGACGACTGGGGGCGTTCTCTGGGGCCAACGTCCTGACTTTC. V and J are TRBV4-1 and TRBJ2-6; weak D call: TRBD1 (6 bases). V gave up 7 bases and J gave up 0 bases, with 22 bases separating them. Per the germline V gene, CDR1 is MGHRA and CDR2 is YSYEKL. This CDR3 has 19 residues.

Only a few counts were recorded for this clonotype. The rearrangement uses TRBV2 and TRBJ1-1, with D uncertain. Trimming shortened V by 6 bases and J by 0 bases, and 11 bases separated the two germline ends. The CDR3 runs to 14 residues. Germline CDR1 is SNHLY and CDR2 is FYNNEI. CDR3 protein: CASRAQFMNTEAFF. CDR3 bases: TGTGCCAGCAGGGCGCAGTTCATGAACACTGAAGCTTTCTTT. The entire variable domain, with the rest obtained from reference TRBV2 and TRBJ1-1, is as follows: EPEVTQTPSHQVTQMGQEVILRCVPISNHLYFYWYRQILGQKVEFLVSFYNNEISEKSEIFDDQFSVERPDGSNFTLKIRSTKLEDSAMYFCASRAQFMNTEAFFGQGTRLTVV.

This clonotype was observed once. This chain joins TRBV15 and TRBJ2-7; TRBD1 might be the D (5 bases). Germline V gene lookup returns CDR1 LNHNV and CDR2 YYDKDF (reference sequence). There are 15 residues in the CDR3. V was trimmed by 0 bases and J by 3 bases, leaving 12 bases between them. Here the CDR3 reads CATSREGVGLYEQYF. CDR3 nucleotides: TGTGCCACCAGCAGAGAAGGGGTTGGCCTCTACGAGCAGTACTTC.

Turning to this clonotype: This may arise from a read error, as a much more abundant clone is one base away. The chain couples TRBV5-1 to TRBJ2-5; possible D gene TRBD2, 5 bases. Germline assignment: CDR1 SGHRS and CDR2 YFSETQ. V lost 1 base to trimming and J lost 2 bases, with 12 bases between them. The length of the CDR3 is 15 residues. The CDR3 sequence is CASSLHRGRQETQYF. The CDR3 bases are TGCGCCAGCAGCTTGCACCGGGGTCGTCAAGAGACCCAGTACTTC.

Many counts were recorded for this clonotype. The V call is TRBV14, the J call TRBJ2-7; D gene ambiguous. V was clipped by 3 bases and J by 1 base, with 10 bases between them. The CDR3 runs 14 residues. The germline CDR1 and CDR2 sequences are SGHDN and FVKESK. CDR3 residues: CASSHRVPSYEQYF. In nucleotides, the CDR3 is TGTGCCAGCAGCCACCGGGTACCATCCTACGAGCAGTACTTC.

Written as DNA, the CDR3 is TGTGCCACCAGTGAAACAGGGGTCAACACAGATACGCAGTATTTT. Its translation is CATSETGVNTDTQYF. The chain links TRBV24-1 to TRBJ2-3, with 7 bases fitting TRBD1. This CDR3 is built from 15 residues. V lost 4 bases to trimming and J lost 2 bases; unmatched junction nucleotides: 5. Germline lookup yields CDR1 KGHDR and CDR2 SFDVKD.

This clonotype has a count of ten or more. This chain connects TRBV9 to TRBJ2-2; D not resolved. The V gene lost 1 base and the J gene lost 4 bases, with 17 bases spanning the gap. The CDR3 is made up of 17 amino acids. CDR1 is SGDLS and CDR2 is YYNGEE in the germline V gene. In DNA form, the CDR3 reads TGTGCCAGCAGCGTATACCTTGCCCCTCCATCCACCGGGGAGCTGTTTTTT. Protein: CASSVYLAPPSTGELFF.

This clonotype came up once. The gene calls are TRBV15 and TRBJ1-1; 10 bases are shared with TRBD1. Germline CDR1 LNHNV, CDR2 YYDKDF (reference sequence). The CDR3 extends over 15 amino acids. Germline trimming cut 0 bases from V and 4 bases from J; bases unmatched to any gene: 2. CDR3 in amino acids: CATSRDRDRGTEAFF. Written as DNA, the CDR3 is TGTGCCACCAGCAGAGATCGGGACAGGGGCACTGAAGCTTTCTTT.

The rearrangement links TRBV12-3 or TRBV12-4 to TRBJ2-1; D remains unclear. The CDR3 sequence is 13 residues long. Trimming pared 7 bases from V and 8 bases from J, leaving 15 bases between. The CDR3 sequence: CASTLLQSDEQFF. The CDR3 DNA follows: TGTGCCAGCACCCTATTACAGTCTGATGAGCAGTTCTTC.

At least ten counts were recorded for this clonotype. The chain combines TRBV15 with TRBJ2-5; tentatively, D is TRBD1 (5 bases). CDR1 and CDR2 from the germline V gene are LNHNV and YYDKDF (reference sequence). This CDR3 spans 15 amino acids. V shed 3 bases and J shed 4 bases, with 15 bases lying between them. The CDR3 DNA reads as TGTGCCACCAGCAGTCCCAAGGGGTCCGGAGAGACCCAGTACTTC. Protein sequence: CATSSPKGSGETQYF.

About this clonotype itself: This may be a read error, as it is one base from a much larger clone. This likely comes from a read error, as the CDR3 has no conserved phenylalanine or tryptophan at its end. V and J are TRBV19 and TRBJ1-1; unclear D gene. V was clipped by 5 bases and J by 5 bases, with 18 bases between them. Per germline, CDR1 LNHDA and CDR2 SQIVND (reference sequence). The CDR3 contains 15 residues. CDR3 in DNA: TGTGCCAGTAGTTCTCGAGGCCCCGGAGGGACTGAAGCTTTCTCT. This gives the protein CASSSRGPGGTEAFS.

The J gene is TRBJ1-1, the V gene TRBV5-8; D is undetermined. The CDR3 runs to 16 residues. Germline V gives CDR1 SGHTS, CDR2 YDEGEE. The ends were cut back, 0 bases at V and 2 bases at J, with 14 bases in the middle. The CDR3 DNA reads TGTGCCAGCAGCTTGGCCGTCACAGTTGGAAACACTGAAGCTTTCTTT. Amino acids: CASSLAVTVGNTEAFF.

This clonotype has ten or more counts. The chain couples TRBV27 to TRBJ2-7; no clear D. Per the germline V gene, CDR1 is MNHEY and CDR2 is SMNVEV (reference sequence). V lost 6 bases and J 7 bases, leaving 10 bases between the germline ends. CDR3 length equals 11 residues. In DNA form, the CDR3 reads TGTGCCAGCAGAACAGATTCGGAGCAGTACTTC. Translated, it gives CASRTDSEQYF.

This clonotype has ten or more counts. The genes are TRBV11-2 and TRBJ1-5; the match to TRBD1 covers 8 bases. Germline lookup yields CDR1 SGHAT and CDR2 FQNNGV. The trim removed 4 bases at V and 5 bases at J, leaving 7 bases unmatched. The length of the CDR3 is 15 residues. The DNA of the CDR3 is TGTGCCAGCAGCTCGGGGACAGGTACCCATCAGCCCCAGCATTTT. Protein: CASSSGTGTHQPQHF. Complete variable domain (other parts from reference TRBV11-2 and TRBJ1-5): EAGVAQSPRYKIIEKRQSVAFWCNPISGHATLYWYQQILGQGPKLLIQFQNNGVVDDSQLPKDRFSAERLKGVDSTLKIQPAKLEDSAVYLCASSSGTGTHQPQHFGDGTRLSIL.

This clonotype was detected ten times or more. V usage is TRBV12-3 or TRBV12-4 and J usage is TRBJ1-1; 8 nucleotides match TRBD1. This CDR3 has 16 amino acids. V lost 2 bases, J lost 1 base, and 6 bases stayed unmatched. This CDR3 is CASSLNRGIGNTEAFF. The CDR3 DNA is TGTGCCAGCAGTTTAAACAGGGGGATTGGGAACACTGAAGCTTTCTTT.

The rearrangement joins TRBV7-6 to TRBJ1-6, with D perhaps matching TRBD1 (6 bases). The germline CDR1 and CDR2 sequences are SGHVS and FNYEAQ. This CDR3 spans 14 amino acids. V dropped 1 base and J dropped 12 bases, with 13 bases sitting between them. CDR3 DNA: TGTGCCAGCAGCTTAGTGAGACAGGTTGAACCCCTCCACTTT. Translation gives CASSLVRQVEPLHF.

J is TRBJ2-3 and V is TRBV20-1, with 7 positions matching TRBD2. CDR3 length: 12 amino acids. Unmatched junction bases numbered 6, after V lost 4 bases and J lost 8 bases. CDR1 is DFQATT, CDR2 SNEGSKA, per germline (reference sequence). In DNA form, the CDR3 reads TGCAGTGCTAATCCCGGGACTATTACGCAGTATTTT. Its protein is CSANPGTITQYF.